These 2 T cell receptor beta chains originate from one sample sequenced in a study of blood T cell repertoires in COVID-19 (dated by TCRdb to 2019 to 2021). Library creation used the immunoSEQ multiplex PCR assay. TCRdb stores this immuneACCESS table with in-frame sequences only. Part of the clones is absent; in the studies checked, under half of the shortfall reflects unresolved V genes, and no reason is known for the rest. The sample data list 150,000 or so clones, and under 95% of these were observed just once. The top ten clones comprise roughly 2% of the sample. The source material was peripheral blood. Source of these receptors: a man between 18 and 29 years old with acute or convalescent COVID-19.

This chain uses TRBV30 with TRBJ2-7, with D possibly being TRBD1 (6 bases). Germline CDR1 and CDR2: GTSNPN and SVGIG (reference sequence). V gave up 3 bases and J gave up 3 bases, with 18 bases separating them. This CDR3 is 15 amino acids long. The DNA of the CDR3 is TGTGCCTGGAGCCACAGGGTGGCTTCCAGCTACGAGCAGTACTTC. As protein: CAWSHRVASSYEQYF.

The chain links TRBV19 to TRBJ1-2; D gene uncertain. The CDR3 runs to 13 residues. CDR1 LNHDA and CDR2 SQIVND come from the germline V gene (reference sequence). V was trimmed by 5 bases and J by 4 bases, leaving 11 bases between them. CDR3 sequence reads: CASSLTAFYGYTF. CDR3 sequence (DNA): TGTGCCAGTAGTTTAACAGCCTTCTATGGCTACACCTTC.